The clone carrying this T cell receptor beta chain was counted a few times. Its specificity is unknown. Bulk TCR libraries were made with methods that had been previously described and with listed TCR primers. TCRdb itself ran the PCR reads through MiXCR, one entry per CDR3 protein. The data contain 600,000 to 650,000 distinct CDR3 sequences, just under 20% of them seen just once; the ten biggest clones take up 0.85%. This entry belongs to a study of molecular identifiers for immune sequencing clone quantification. General study findings and limits: More than 98% of effector molecules, versus under 1% of naive-cell molecules, belonged to clones above 20 RNA copies.

V was shortened by 4 bases and J by 8 bases, with 24 bases between the two germline ends. This CDR3 region has 16 residues. The germline gives CDR1 SGHNT, CDR2 YYREEE (reference sequence). Naive CD8 T cells were picked out by sorting for CD8+CD4-CCR7+CD45RA+. The genes are TRBV5-4 and TRBJ1-2, with D possibly TRBD1 on 5 matching bases. The sequenced sample consisted of naive CD8+ T cells from blood, with Jurkat cell RNA spiked in. Subset here: FACS-sorted CD8+CD4-CCR7+CD45RA+ naive T cells. The sequence came from a human donor in good health. Some libraries in this study had Jurkat cell RNA spiked in. DNA of the CDR3: TGTGCCAGCAGCCCTGGAGAGGGGATACTGGGTGAGGGCTACACCTTC. Protein product: CASSPGEGILGEGYTF.